This T cell receptor (beta chain) comes out of a study of T cell changes during pregnancy in multiple sclerosis. Sequencing used immunoSEQ multiplex PCR; TCRdb keeps in-frame clones, though not all of them. The table shows approximately 46,000 clones, with roughly 89% occurring only once. The input for sequencing was peripheral blood, taken after pregnancy. The sequence derives from a female donor in good health, enrolled as a control in a pregnancy study.

The CDR3 loop is CASGSSGRAGELFF. CDR3 in DNA: TGTGCCTCCGGGAGTAGCGGGAGGGCCGGGGAGCTGTTTTTT. The chain links TRBV28 to TRBJ2-2; TRBD2 aligns across 11 bases. The junction had 8 bases not matched to a gene; V was cut back by 11 bases and J by 6 bases. Germline V gene data show CDR1 as MDHEN and CDR2 as SYDVKM. The length of the CDR3 is 14 residues.